These 31 T cell receptor beta chains were all obtained from the same sample, sequenced in a study of blood T cell repertoires in COVID-19. TCRdb keeps only in-frame clones here, not all; method: immunoSEQ multiplex PCR. Of 200,000 to 300,000 clones in the sample, about 88% are singletons; the top ten hold approximately 4.3%. Material for sequencing was peripheral blood. The receptors derive from a man in his 60s who had recovered from COVID-19.

The chain couples TRBV7-3 to TRBJ2-3; weak D call: TRBD2 (5 bases). Per germline, CDR1 SGHTA and CDR2 FQGTGA. Trimming pared 6 bases from V and 4 bases from J, leaving 14 bases between. This CDR3 has 14 amino acids. The DNA of the CDR3 is TGTGCCAGCAGTCGCGAGAGGGTTTCAGATACGCAGTATTTT. Translating it yields CASSRERVSDTQYF.

This chain connects TRBV5-1 to TRBJ1-4; D call uncertain. The CDR3 totals 16 residues. Germline CDR1 reads SGHRS; CDR2 reads YFSETQ. V lost 0 bases, J lost 0 bases, and 9 bases lay in between. The CDR3 loop reads CASSLDRVATNEKLFF. CDR3 coding DNA: TGCGCCAGCAGCTTGGACCGCGTTGCAACTAATGAAAAACTGTTTTTT.

The table lists this clone with a count of one. This sequence joins TRBV10-3 and TRBJ2-3, with 8 nucleotides matching TRBD2. This CDR3 spans 14 amino acids. The V gene end was trimmed by 7 bases and the J gene end by 5 bases; junction bases not matched to a gene: 8. The germline gives CDR1 ENHRY, CDR2 SYGVKD. In DNA, the CDR3 is TGTGCCATCACGATAACGGGGGGGCTAGATACGCAGTATTTT. Protein sequence: CAITITGGLDTQYF.

The J gene is TRBJ1-6, the V gene TRBV19; D unresolved. V was cut by 5 bases and J by 8 bases, with 19 bases left in between. This CDR3 has 16 amino acids. CDR1 and CDR2 from the germline V gene are LNHDA and SQIVND (reference sequence). Here the CDR3 reads CASSLGRLIGDSPLHF. The CDR3, as DNA: TGTGCCAGTAGTTTGGGCAGGTTAATTGGCGATTCACCCCTCCACTTT.

V gene TRBV6-5 combines with J gene TRBJ1-5; no clear D gene. The CDR3 totals 16 residues. V shed 0 bases and J shed 3 bases, with 12 bases lying between them. Germline V gene data show CDR1 as MNHEY and CDR2 as SVGAGI. The CDR3 nucleotides are TGTGCCAGCAGTTACTCGTCGCGGAACTTCAATCAGCCCCAGCATTTT. The encoded protein is CASSYSSRNFNQPQHF.

This chain uses TRBV3-1 (or the pseudogene TRBV3-2) with TRBJ2-4; 14 bases align to TRBD2. The V gene end was trimmed by 4 bases and the J gene end by 8 bases; junction bases not matched to a gene: 10. Germline assignment: CDR1 LGHDT and CDR2 YNNKEL (reference sequence). The CDR3 spans 17 residues. The CDR3 spells CASSRRLAGGPVDIQYF. In DNA, the CDR3 is TGTGCCAGCAGCCGACGACTAGCGGGGGGGCCTGTGGACATTCAGTACTTC.

This clone was detected only once. The CDR3 here is CASSRELMNTEAFF. The DNA of the CDR3 is TGTGCCAGCTCCCGGGAGCTCATGAACACTGAAGCTTTCTTT. This sequence joins TRBV18 and TRBJ1-1; no reliable D call. The germline CDR1 and CDR2 sequences are KGHSH and LQKENI. V was clipped by 6 bases and J by 0 bases, with 11 bases between them. The CDR3 spans 14 residues.

The J gene is TRBJ1-4, the V gene TRBV6-5; 11 bases map to TRBD1. The V and J ends lost 7 bases and 7 bases, in that order; junction bases with no gene match: 5. There are 14 residues in the CDR3. CDR1 and CDR2 (germline): MNHEY, SVGAGI. Here the CDR3 reads CASKPDRGREKLFF. For the CDR3, the DNA is TGTGCCAGCAAACCGGACAGGGGGCGTGAAAAACTGTTTTTT.

The chain couples TRBV10-3 to TRBJ1-2; no firm D call. The V and J ends lost 3 bases and 0 bases respectively, with 11 bases between them. Per germline, CDR1 ENHRY and CDR2 SYGVKD. The CDR3 sequence is 15 residues long. CDR3 DNA: TGTGCCATCAGTGATTCGGGGAAGGCTAACTATGGCTACACCTTC. Amino acids: CAISDSGKANYGYTF.

The chain couples TRBV5-1 to TRBJ2-3; TRBD1 aligns across 9 bases. CDR1 and CDR2 (germline): SGHRS, YFSETQ. The CDR3 contains 15 residues. With 4 bases clipped from V and 3 bases from J, the junction kept 6 bases outside the gene matches. The CDR3 bases are TGCGCCAGCAGCACCTGGGGGACAGGGACAGATACGCAGTATTTT. Translating it yields CASSTWGTGTDTQYF.

The V call is TRBV5-1, the J call TRBJ2-3; D might be TRBD2 (5 bases). V lost 1 base, J lost 1 base, and 10 bases lay in between. The CDR3 has 15 amino acids. Germline-derived CDR1 and CDR2 are SGHRS and YFSETQ. CDR3 protein: CASSLRAAGTDTQYF. CDR3 sequence (DNA): TGCGCCAGCAGCTTGAGAGCGGCGGGCACAGATACGCAGTATTTT.

This clone was found once. The chain joins TRBV3-1 (or the pseudogene TRBV3-2) to TRBJ1-5; the match to TRBD1 covers 8 bases. From germline, CDR1 is LGHDT and CDR2 YNNKEL (reference sequence). The ends lost 3 bases at V and 2 bases at J; junction bases unmatched: 3. The CDR3 loop spans 15 amino acids. The CDR3 loop reads CASSHGQGGNQPQHF. As DNA, the CDR3 is TGTGCCAGCAGCCACGGACAGGGAGGCAATCAGCCCCAGCATTTT.

The rearrangement joins TRBV10-3 to TRBJ2-3; 8 nucleotides agree with TRBD2. Germline CDR1 and CDR2: ENHRY and SYGVKD. The CDR3 spans 14 residues. V gave up 5 bases and J gave up 4 bases; unmatched junction bases: 5. The CDR3 bases are TGTGCCATCAGTAACGTAGCGGGGTCAGATACGCAGTATTTT. This translates into CAISNVAGSDTQYF.

The CDR3 here is CATSDGLMTANYGYTF. CDR3 DNA sequence: TGTGCCACCAGTGATGGACTAATGACAGCTAACTATGGCTACACCTTC. This sequence joins TRBV24-1 and TRBJ1-2; TRBD1 might be the D (5 bases). CDR3 size: 16 residues. With 3 bases removed from V and 0 bases from J, the gap between germline ends came to 13 bases. Germline V gene lookup returns CDR1 KGHDR and CDR2 SFDVKD.

This clone showed up just once. The rearrangement uses TRBV19 and TRBJ2-7; 8 bases are shared with TRBD1. V was pared by 6 bases and J by 7 bases, with 11 bases of the junction left unmatched. The CDR3 loop spans 14 amino acids. Germline V gene lookup returns CDR1 LNHDA and CDR2 SQIVND (reference sequence). The CDR3 nucleotides read TGTGCCAGTAGCCGTGACAGGGGCCGGGGGGAGCAGTACTTC. Its protein product is CASSRDRGRGEQYF.

V gene TRBV10-3 combines with J gene TRBJ2-7, with D tentatively TRBD2 (6 bases). There are 15 residues in the CDR3. Germline lookup yields CDR1 ENHRY and CDR2 SYGVKD. Trimming stripped 3 bases from V and 0 bases from J, with 12 bases between. This CDR3 is CAISESETSSYEQYF. CDR3 DNA: TGTGCCATCAGTGAATCCGAGACTAGCTCCTACGAGCAGTACTTC.

The J gene is TRBJ2-5, the V gene TRBV3-1 (or the pseudogene TRBV3-2); no definite D call. This CDR3 has 13 amino acids. Trimming shortened V by 3 bases and J by 8 bases, and 13 bases separated the two germline ends. CDR1 is LGHDT and CDR2 is YNNKEL in the germline V gene (reference sequence). CDR3 bases: TGTGCCAGCAGCCATACGCCCAGCGCTACCCAGTACTTC. The encoded protein is CASSHTPSATQYF.

This chain uses TRBV25-1 with TRBJ2-7; the D is unclear. CDR3 length equals 12 residues. Per the germline V gene, CDR1 is MGHDK and CDR2 is SYGVNS. V shed 8 bases and J shed 3 bases, with 11 bases lying between them. The CDR3 reads CASHTPGYEQYF. In DNA, the CDR3 is TGTGCCAGCCACACGCCGGGCTACGAGCAGTACTTC.

The rearrangement links TRBV30 to TRBJ1-1; 8 positions match TRBD1. The CDR3 extends over 16 amino acids. Germline values: CDR1 GTSNPN, CDR2 SVGIG (reference sequence). J was trimmed by 1 base and V by 4 bases; bases with no gene match: 11. Here the CDR3 DNA reads TGTGCCTGGAACCCGGACAGGGTCGGGGGGAACACTGAAGCTTTCTTT. It yields the protein CAWNPDRVGGNTEAFF.

The genes are TRBV9 and TRBJ1-3, with TRBD1 as a possible D gene (5 bases). Germline assignment: CDR1 SGDLS and CDR2 YYNGEE. This CDR3 spans 16 amino acids. V was clipped by 0 bases and J by 0 bases, with 10 bases between them. CDR3 nucleotides: TGTGCCAGCAGCGTAGGAGGACACCTCTCTGGAAACACCATATATTTT. This codes for CASSVGGHLSGNTIYF.

This clone was found once. The chain has TRBV20-1 and TRBJ1-4, with TRBD1 identical over 11 bases. J was trimmed by 2 bases and V by 3 bases; bases with no gene match: 11. In germline, CDR1 is DFQATT, CDR2 SNEGSKA (reference sequence). The CDR3 consists of 18 residues. In DNA form, the CDR3 reads TGCAGTGCTAGTCCCGGGACAGGGGGTCTCGCGACTAATGAAAAACTGTTTTTT. Translating gives CSASPGTGGLATNEKLFF.

The V gene is TRBV11-2, the J gene TRBJ1-6; 7 positions match TRBD1. This CDR3 is 14 amino acids long. Germline V gene data show CDR1 as SGHAT and CDR2 as FQNNGV. V shed 3 bases, J shed 7 bases, and the junction held 3 bases outside the gene matches. The CDR3 DNA reads TGTGCCAGCAGCTTTAACAGGGGAAATTCACCCCTCCACTTT. Amino acids: CASSFNRGNSPLHF.

This clone was detected only once. V is TRBV5-1 and J is TRBJ2-3; D gene uncertain. V was pared by 4 bases and J by 0 bases, with 15 bases between. Germline CDR1 and CDR2: SGHRS and YFSETQ. The CDR3 is made up of 16 amino acids. The CDR3 DNA reads as TGCGCCAGCAGCCTCGCCGGCTGGGCTAGCACAGATACGCAGTATTTT. This gives the protein CASSLAGWASTDTQYF. Full variable domain (rest looked up from reference TRBV5-1 and TRBJ2-3): KAGVTQTPRYLIKTRGQQVTLSCSPISGHRSVSWYQQTPGQGLQFLFEYFSETQRNKGNFPGRFSGRQFSNSRSEMNVSTLELGDSALYLCASSLAGWASTDTQYFGPGTRLTVL.

The chain has TRBV11-2 and TRBJ1-2, with D unresolved. The germline V gene encodes CDR1 SGHAT and CDR2 FQNNGV. The CDR3 spans 14 residues. V was clipped by 0 bases and J by 2 bases, with 7 bases between them. Here the CDR3 reads CASSLDSGNYGYTF. The CDR3 region has the DNA TGTGCCAGCAGCTTAGACAGCGGGAACTATGGCTACACCTTC.

Comments on this clone: Distinct nucleotide sequences in the sample also encode this CDR3. The chain couples TRBV11-1 to TRBJ1-3, with 7 bases matching TRBD1. V lost 2 bases and J lost 0; bases outside the gene matches: 1. The CDR3 extends over 15 amino acids. Germline-derived CDR1 and CDR2 are SGHAT and FQDESV (reference sequence). CDR3 region: CASSLTGDSGNTIYF. The CDR3 region has the DNA TGTGCCAGCAGCTTAACAGGGGACTCTGGAAACACCATATATTTT.

Remarks on this clone: Its ends do not fully match the called genes, so a read error is possible. This chain connects TRBV20-1 to TRBJ2-5, with 11 bases fitting TRBD2. The germline gives CDR1 DFQATT, CDR2 SNEGSKA (reference sequence). The CDR3 totals 10 residues. The CDR3 coding sequence is TGCAGTGCTGGACTAGCGGGCCGTGACTTC. The encoded protein is CSAGLAGRDF.

The rearrangement links TRBV5-6 to TRBJ2-3; perhaps TRBD1 as D (6 bases). From germline, CDR1 is SGHDT and CDR2 YYEEEE. The CDR3 covers 16 residues. Trimming took off 4 bases at V and 0 bases at J, with 15 bases between the two ends. The CDR3 loop reads CASSPPRQVSTDTQYF. CDR3 DNA sequence: TGTGCCAGCAGCCCCCCCAGACAGGTTAGCACAGATACGCAGTATTTT.

This clone was found once. V usage is TRBV30 and J usage is TRBJ2-7; 7 nucleotides line up with TRBD1. V was pared by 4 bases and J by 5 bases, with 2 bases of the junction left unmatched. This CDR3 is built from 11 residues. Germline CDR1 is GTSNPN and CDR2 is SVGIG (reference sequence). CDR3 sequence: CAWTDRDEQYF. In DNA, the CDR3 is TGTGCCTGGACCGACAGGGACGAGCAGTACTTC.

The V call is TRBV9, the J call TRBJ2-1; 8 bases match TRBD2. The CDR3 length is 17 residues. The germline gives CDR1 SGDLS, CDR2 YYNGEE. V shed 4 bases and J 4 bases; nucleotides not matched to a gene: 13. Here the CDR3 reads CASSRPVGGGLYNEQFF. The CDR3 bases are TGTGCCAGCAGCCGTCCCGTGGGCGGGGGGCTATACAATGAGCAGTTCTTC. Full variable domain (missing parts from reference TRBV9 and TRBJ2-1): DSGVTQTPKHLITATGQRVTLRCSPRSGDLSVYWYQQSLDQGLQFLIQYYNGEERAKGNILERFSAQQFPDLHSELNLSSLELGDSALYFCASSRPVGGGLYNEQFFGPGTRLTVL.

The V and J genes are TRBV5-1 and TRBJ2-2, with TRBD2 matching 7 bases. V shed 0 bases and J 4 bases; nucleotides not matched to a gene: 6. This CDR3 region has 16 residues. Germline V gene sequence: CDR1 SGHRS, CDR2 YFSETQ. The CDR3 reads CASSLVVGGTTGELFF. In DNA, the CDR3 is TGCGCCAGCAGCTTGGTCGTGGGGGGGACCACCGGGGAGCTGTTTTTT.

This clone was recorded a few times. The chain uses TRBV19 and TRBJ1-1; perhaps TRBD1 as D (6 bases). The CDR3 length is 15 residues. Germline CDR1 LNHDA, CDR2 SQIVND (reference sequence). Trimming took off 0 bases at V and 3 bases at J, with 11 bases between the two ends. CDR3 protein: CASSIDWTVDTEAFF. CDR3 nucleotide sequence: TGTGCCAGTAGTATAGACTGGACAGTCGACACTGAAGCTTTCTTT.